Sequencing of this T cell receptor beta chain was carried out in a study of blood T cell repertoires in COVID-19. J gave up 3 bases and V 8 bases, and 7 bases lay outside the gene matches. Germline CDR1 and CDR2: MNHEY and SVGAGI. CDR3 size: 15 residues. Only in-frame clones appear in the TCRdb table, and some are missing; sequencing was by immunoSEQ multiplex PCR. The sample holds 90,000 to 120,000 clones, more than 70% seen once. The rearrangement uses TRBV6-5 and TRBJ2-3; 11 bases line up with TRBD1. The clonotype was recovered from a man aged 65 to 79 with acute or convalescent COVID-19. The specimen was peripheral blood. In nucleotides, the CDR3 is TGTGCCAGCGGACAGGGGGCGCATCGGACAGATACGCAGTATTTT. The encoded protein is CASGQGAHRTDTQYF.